Shown below are 6 T cell receptor beta chains from a single sample sequenced in a study of naive and memory T cell subsets. Amplification of ligated cDNA took four PCR rounds with SP2 and nested alpha and beta constant primers. Each CDR3 protein gets one entry after TCRdb re-called the UMI-ligation and nested PCR reads with MiXCR. The table shows more than 20,000 distinct CDR3 sequences, with roughly 5.4% occurring only once. TCR cDNA received a 3' ligated oligonucleotide that carried a UMI. The sequencing input was blood. The receptors shown here come from an adult in good health.

This clonotype has ten or more counts. V usage is TRBV6-1 and J usage is TRBJ2-4, with no clear D. Trimming took 4 bases from V and 0 from J, leaving 10 bases between them. The germline V gene encodes CDR1 MNHNS and CDR2 SASEGT. There are 15 residues in the CDR3. Written as DNA, the CDR3 is TGTGCCAGCAGTGGAATGAGGCTAGCCAAAAACATTCAGTACTTC. Protein sequence: CASSGMRLAKNIQYF.

This clonotype has a count of ten or more. The chain joins TRBV7-8 to TRBJ1-1; 7 bases match TRBD1. This CDR3 spans 17 amino acids. Germline V gene sequence: CDR1 SGHVS, CDR2 FQNEAQ. V trimming: 0 bases; J trimming: 2 bases; junction bases outside the gene matches: 9. As DNA, the CDR3 is TGTGCCAGCAGCTTAGCGAGGAGTCGGGACAGAAACACTGAAGCTTTCTTT. This gives the protein CASSLARSRDRNTEAFF.

The CDR3 sequence: CASSYSSPKYNEQFF. The CDR3 DNA is TGTGCCAGCAGTTACTCGAGCCCGAAATACAATGAGCAGTTCTTC. The chain has TRBV6-5 and TRBJ2-1; D ambiguous. The germline V gene encodes CDR1 MNHEY and CDR2 SVGAGI. The CDR3 sequence is 15 residues long. V was shortened by 0 bases and J by 4 bases, with 10 bases between the two germline ends.

This rearrangement joins TRBV18 to TRBJ2-1; TRBD2 matches at 7 bases. The CDR3 extends over 15 amino acids. Germline V CDR1 and CDR2: KGHSH, LQKENI. V trimming: 6 bases; J trimming: 0 bases; junction bases outside the gene matches: 5. The CDR3 protein is CASSGAGSSYNEQFF. The CDR3 DNA reads as TGTGCCAGCTCCGGAGCGGGGAGCTCCTACAATGAGCAGTTCTTC.

This clonotype was found many times. The chain couples TRBV20-1 to TRBJ2-2, with 7 bases lining up with TRBD2. The junction had 16 bases not matched to a gene; V was cut back by 0 bases and J by 0 bases. There are 20 residues in the CDR3. Germline assignment: CDR1 DFQATT and CDR2 SNEGSKA (reference sequence). The CDR3 loop is CSARDRFGGSIRANTGELFF. CDR3 bases: TGCAGTGCTAGAGATCGGTTCGGGGGGTCAATCAGAGCGAACACCGGGGAGCTGTTTTTT.

This clonotype was counted between two and nine times. CDR3 amino acids: CASSLPTGTASYNEQFF. The CDR3 DNA follows: TGTGCCAGCAGCTTGCCTACCGGGACAGCATCCTACAATGAGCAGTTCTTC. The rearrangement links TRBV5-4 to TRBJ2-1, with 7 bases fitting TRBD1. Germline-derived CDR1 and CDR2 are SGHNT and YYREEE (reference sequence). V lost 1 base and J lost 1; bases outside the gene matches: 8. This CDR3 region has 17 residues.